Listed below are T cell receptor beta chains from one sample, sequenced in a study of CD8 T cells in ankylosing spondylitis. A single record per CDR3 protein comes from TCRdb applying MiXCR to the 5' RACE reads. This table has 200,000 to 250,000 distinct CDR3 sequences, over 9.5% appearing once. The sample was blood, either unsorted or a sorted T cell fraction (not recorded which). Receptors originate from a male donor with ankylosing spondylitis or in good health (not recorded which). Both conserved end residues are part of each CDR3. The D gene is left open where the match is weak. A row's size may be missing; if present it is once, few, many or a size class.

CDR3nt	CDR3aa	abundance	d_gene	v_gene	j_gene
TGTGCCAGCAGGACGGTTAACAGAAATTCACCCCTCCACTTT	CASRTVNRNSPLHF	many	.	TRBV6-1	TRBJ1-6
TGCGCCAGCAGCTCCGCGTCGTCGGGTATCGAGCAGTACTTC	CASSSASSGIEQYF	few	.	TRBV5-1	TRBJ2-7
TGTGCCAGCAGCCAAGATAGGGGACTCAAGAACACCGGGGAGCTGTTTTTT	CASSQDRGLKNTGELFF	.	.	TRBV3-1	TRBJ2-2
TGTGCCACCAGCAGCCGGACTTCCCCTTTGGGCGAGCAGTACTTC	CATSSRTSPLGEQYF	many	.	TRBV15	TRBJ2-7
TGTGCCAGCAGCTTGAATGGTAGGAGCAATCAGCCCCAGCATTTT	CASSLNGRSNQPQHF	many	.	TRBV7-2	TRBJ1-5
TGCAGTGCTAGAGGGGGGACAGGGCTGAGCACCGGGGAGCTGTTTTTT	CSARGGTGLSTGELFF	.	TRBD1	TRBV20-1	TRBJ2-2
TGCGCCAGCAGTCTGACAGGGAACACCGGGGAGCTGTTTTTT	CASSLTGNTGELFF	many	.	TRBV5-1	TRBJ2-2
TGTGCCAACAGCGGACCCAACTATGGCTACTCCTTC	CANSGPNYGYSF	.	.	TRBV9	TRBJ1-2
TGTAGCGACGAGGGTCAAGATACGCAGTATTTT	CSDEGQDTQYF	many	.	TRBV3-1	TRBJ2-3
TGTGCCAGCAGCCTTACTAACAGGGTGGGGAACACTGAAGCTTTCTTT	CASSLTNRVGNTEAFF	once	.	TRBV14	TRBJ1-1
TGTGCCAGCAGCGTAGGACACTCGAGCTCTGGAAACACCATATATTTT	CASSVGHSSSGNTIYF	.	.	TRBV9	TRBJ1-3
TGTGCCAGCAGTCCAGGACTAGCTTATGAGCAGTTCTTC	CASSPGLAYEQFF	.	TRBD2	TRBV12-3/TRBV12-4	TRBJ2-1
TGCAGTGCCAACTTCTTTAGGGGGATGAACACCGGGGAGCTGTTTTTT	CSANFFRGMNTGELFF	.	.	TRBV20-1	TRBJ2-2
TGTGCCACCAGTGAAAGGGACAGGGGAATGTTGGATACGCAGTATTTT	CATSERDRGMLDTQYF	many	TRBD1	TRBV24-1	TRBJ2-3
TGTGCCAGCAGTCCCCCCGGGGCTGATACGCAGTATTTT	CASSPPGADTQYF	many	.	TRBV6-1	TRBJ2-3
TGTGCCAGCAGCGCGGGACTAGCGGGGGGGCAACTCTCCTACGAGCAGTACTTC	CASSAGLAGGQLSYEQYF	many	TRBD2	TRBV5-5	TRBJ2-7
TGCAGTGCTAGAGGGAGTAGTAGAAGGGACGAGCAGTACTTC	CSARGSSRRDEQYF	.	.	TRBV20-1	TRBJ2-7
TGTGCCAGCAGTTTAGCGGGGGTCGAGAGCGAGCAGTACTTC	CASSLAGVESEQYF	.	.	TRBV12-3/TRBV12-4	TRBJ2-7
TGTGCCAGCAGTTACTACGGGGCCTCGAACACTGAAGCTTTCTTT	CASSYYGASNTEAFF	.	.	TRBV12-3/TRBV12-4	TRBJ1-1
TGTGCCAGCAGTTTAGGGGGACTAGATGAGCAGTTCTTC	CASSLGGLDEQFF	many	TRBD2	TRBV12-3/TRBV12-4	TRBJ2-1
TGTGCCAGCAGCCAGGTGTCCCGGGACAGGGGGCTGTTCTTC	CASSQVSRDRGLFF	few	TRBD1	TRBV3-1	TRBJ2-1
TGTGCCAGCAGCTTAAATGGAGACAGTGGTGAAAAACTGTTTTTT	CASSLNGDSGEKLFF	.	.	TRBV7-6	TRBJ1-4
TGCAGTGCTAGAGATCGGAGATCGGGAGAGACCCAGTACTTC	CSARDRRSGETQYF	few	.	TRBV20-1	TRBJ2-5
TGTGCCAGCAGCCCGCTATGCGGCACTGAAGCTTTCTTT	CASSPLCGTEAFF	.	.	TRBV7-2	TRBJ1-1
TGCGCCAGCAGCTTCGCCGTGGGAGCGGGGTACAATGAGCAGTTCTTC	CASSFAVGAGYNEQFF	.	TRBD2	TRBV5-1	TRBJ2-1
TGCAGCGTTGACTTGGGGAGCGAAGCTGAGCAGTTCTTC	CSVDLGSEAEQFF	many	.	TRBV29-1	TRBJ2-1
TGTGCCAGCAGTGACTCGAAAGTCGGACGTTCGAACACTGAAGCTTTCTTT	CASSDSKVGRSNTEAFF	many	.	TRBV6-4	TRBJ1-1
TGTGCCAGCAGCTTAGGAGGGGGTAACAATGAGCAGTTCTTC	CASSLGGGNNEQFF	many	.	TRBV7-2	TRBJ2-1